This note documents a single T cell receptor beta chain sequence. What this receptor recognizes is not known. Base-call qualities are not available, and no considerably larger clone is one nucleotide away. The source of the sample is a study of control samples from healthy donors and cancer patients (dated by TCRdb to the early 2020s). Trimming takes 5 bases from V and 5 bases from J, and the germline ends sit 13 bases apart. Taken from cysteine to phenylalanine, the CDR3 has 13 residues. Kept here is only the CDR3 DNA, which spans 39 bases and is read in frame from base 1. Looking up the germline V gene (reference sequence) yields CDR1 GTSNPN and CDR2 SVGIG. Library preparation employed the immunoSEQ multiplex PCR assay. In its TCRdb copy, this immuneACCESS table keeps in-frame sequences only and misses some clones. Where compared with another copy, unresolved V genes explain less than half of these, and the others have no known cause. The sample has some 130,000 clones on record, approximately 94% of them singletons. Together, the top ten hold 3.6% of the sample.

What was sequenced was blood. The chain links TRBV30 with TRBJ1-5; no D gene is confidently identified. This clonotype originated in a man aged 30 to 45 in good health. The CDR3 has the sequence CAWGLSLDQPQHF. Read as DNA, the sequence is TGTGCCTGGGGCCTCTCATTGGATCAGCCCCAGCATTTT.